This TCR beta chain is drawn from a study of blood T cell repertoires in COVID-19. Germline lookup yields CDR1 LGHDT and CDR2 YNNKEL (reference sequence). The CDR3 spans 15 residues. The V gene lost 4 bases and the J gene lost 5 bases, with 14 bases spanning the gap. In the original workflow: Amplifying reference gene primers gave estimates of nucleated cell counts. This table comes from immunoSEQ multiplex PCR, and its TCRdb copy is limited to in-frame clones, with some not included. The DNA was the basis for D and trimming; V, J and clone size are from that table. The sample has 300,000 or so clones; approximately 82% are singletons.

The chain employs TRBV3-1 (or the pseudogene TRBV3-2) and TRBJ2-2; D is unresolved. The sample consisted of peripheral blood. This TCR derives from a woman between 45 and 65 years old with acute or convalescent COVID-19. The CDR3 loop is CASSLRGQRTGELFF. CDR3 DNA: TGTGCCAGCAGCCTCAGAGGCCAGAGGACCGGGGAGCTGTTTTTT.